This T cell receptor (beta chain) originates from a study of T cells in Graves' hyperthyroidism and ophthalmopathy. Amplified regions were TCR beta CDR3 sequences from RNA transcripts. Using the HTBI primer set, a first-round RT-PCR was run on the TCR CDR3. From the multiplex PCR reads, TCRdb called clonotypes with MiXCR, one entry per CDR3 protein. The sample lists around 700,000 distinct CDR3 sequences, about 17% seen once, with approximately 16% in the top ten. V lost 5 bases to trimming and J lost 0 bases; unmatched junction nucleotides: 4. There are 15 residues in the CDR3. Germline-derived CDR1 and CDR2 are SEHNR and FQNEAQ (reference sequence). This clonotype has only a few counts.

The sequence came from a woman aged 50 to 65 with Graves' hyperthyroidism that later progressed to Graves' ophthalmopathy. The sequenced sample consisted of blood. The rearrangement uses TRBV7-9 and TRBJ2-7; 10 nucleotides match TRBD1. CDR3 bases: TGTGCCAGCAGCGAGGGACAGGGGACCTCCTACGAGCAGTACTTC. Amino acid sequence: CASSEGQGTSYEQYF.